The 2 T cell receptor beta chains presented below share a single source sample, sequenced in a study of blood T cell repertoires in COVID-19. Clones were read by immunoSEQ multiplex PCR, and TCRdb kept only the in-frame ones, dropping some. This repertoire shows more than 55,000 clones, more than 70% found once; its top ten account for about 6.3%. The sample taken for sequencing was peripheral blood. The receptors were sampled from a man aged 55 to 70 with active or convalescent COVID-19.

The CDR3 nucleotides read TGTGCCAGCAGTTTACAACAGGGGTCGGGAGCTTTCTTT. It specifies CASSLQQGSGAFF. The chain carries TRBV12-3 or TRBV12-4 and TRBJ1-1; 7 nucleotides align to TRBD1. The length of the CDR3 is 13 residues. V dropped 2 bases and J dropped 10; count of bases not matched to a gene: 7.

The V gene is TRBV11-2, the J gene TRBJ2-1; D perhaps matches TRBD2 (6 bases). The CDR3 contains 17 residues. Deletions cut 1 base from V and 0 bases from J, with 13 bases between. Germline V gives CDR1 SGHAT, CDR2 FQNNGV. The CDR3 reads CASSLAGGEISYNEQFF. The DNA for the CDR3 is TGTGCCAGCAGCTTAGCGGGCGGGGAGATCTCCTACAATGAGCAGTTCTTC.